The T cell receptor beta chain under discussion was sequenced for a study of a mutant IDH1 vaccine in newly diagnosed glioma. Study in general: Treated patients comprised 62.5% males and roughly 40% females, mean age approximately 38 years. Earlier treatment was radiotherapy, temozolomide, or both, with most getting both. The study's findings and limits: Apparently unrelated to pseudoprogression were changes in the top peripheral T cell clonotypes.

Details on this clone: Antigen specificity is unknown.

TCRdb's table, derived via immunoSEQ multiplex PCR, lists solely in-frame clones and lacks some. The repertoire holds tens of thousands of clones, with 80% as singletons. The V end was cut by 5 bases, the J end by 0 bases, with 10 bases between. This CDR3 comprises 14 residues. Germline values: CDR1 SGHTA, CDR2 FQGNSA. Specified time point: week 35, safety follow-up. Vaccine doses each comprised 300 ug of mutant IDH1 20-mer peptide, with topical imiquimod. Each of the donors came in with new WHO grade 3 or 4 astrocytomas that were IDH1-mutant and ATRX-lost. The sequence was collected from a man aged 40-50 years with glioma. Some clones in this sample may be carry-over from other donors' samples. The specimen was PBMCs, collected from a glioma patient whose treatment included an IDH1 peptide vaccine. This chain joins TRBV7-2 and TRBJ1-2, with unresolved D. As DNA, the CDR3 is TGTGCCAGCAGCCGAGGTGGTCCTAACTATGGCTACACCTTC. Its translation: CASSRGGPNYGYTF. The full variable domain, with the rest looked up from reference TRBV7-2 and TRBJ1-2, is GAGVSQSPSNKVTEKGKDVELRCDPISGHTALYWYRQSLGQGLEFLIYFQGNSAPDKSGLPSDRFSAERTGGSVSTLTIQRTQQEDSAVYLCASSRGGPNYGYTFGSGTRLTVV.